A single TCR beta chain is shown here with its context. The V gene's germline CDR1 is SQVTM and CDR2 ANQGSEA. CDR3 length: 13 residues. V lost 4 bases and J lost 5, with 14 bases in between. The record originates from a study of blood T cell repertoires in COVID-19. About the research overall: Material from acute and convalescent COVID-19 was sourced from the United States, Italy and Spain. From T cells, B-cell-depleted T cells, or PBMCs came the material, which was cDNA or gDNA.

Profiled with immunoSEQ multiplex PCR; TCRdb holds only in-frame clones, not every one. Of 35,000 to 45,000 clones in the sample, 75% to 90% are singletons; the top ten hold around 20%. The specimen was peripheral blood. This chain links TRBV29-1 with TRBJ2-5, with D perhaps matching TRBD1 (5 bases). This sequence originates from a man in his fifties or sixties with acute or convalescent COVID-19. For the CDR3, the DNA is TGCAGCGTTGTTGTCACAGGCTCCGAGACCCAGTACTTC. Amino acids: CSVVVTGSETQYF. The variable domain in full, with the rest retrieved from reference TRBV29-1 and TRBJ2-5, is SAVISQKPSRDICQRGTSLTIQCQVDSQVTMMFWYRQQPGQSLTLIATANQGSEATYESGFVIDKFPISRPNLTFSTLTVSNMSPEDSSIYLCSVVVTGSETQYFGPGTRLLVL.